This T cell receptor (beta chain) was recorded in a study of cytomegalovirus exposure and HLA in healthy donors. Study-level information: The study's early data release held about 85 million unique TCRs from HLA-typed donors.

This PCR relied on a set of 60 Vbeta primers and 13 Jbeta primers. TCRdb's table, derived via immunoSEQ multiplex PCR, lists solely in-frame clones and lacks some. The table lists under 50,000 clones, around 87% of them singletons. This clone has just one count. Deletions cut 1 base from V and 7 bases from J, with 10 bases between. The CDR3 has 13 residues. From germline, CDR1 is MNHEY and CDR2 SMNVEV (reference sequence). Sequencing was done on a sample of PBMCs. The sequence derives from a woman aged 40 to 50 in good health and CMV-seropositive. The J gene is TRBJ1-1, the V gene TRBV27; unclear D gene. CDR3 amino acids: CASSLLQTSEAFF. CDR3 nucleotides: TGTGCCAGCAGTTTATTACAGACAAGTGAAGCTTTCTTT.